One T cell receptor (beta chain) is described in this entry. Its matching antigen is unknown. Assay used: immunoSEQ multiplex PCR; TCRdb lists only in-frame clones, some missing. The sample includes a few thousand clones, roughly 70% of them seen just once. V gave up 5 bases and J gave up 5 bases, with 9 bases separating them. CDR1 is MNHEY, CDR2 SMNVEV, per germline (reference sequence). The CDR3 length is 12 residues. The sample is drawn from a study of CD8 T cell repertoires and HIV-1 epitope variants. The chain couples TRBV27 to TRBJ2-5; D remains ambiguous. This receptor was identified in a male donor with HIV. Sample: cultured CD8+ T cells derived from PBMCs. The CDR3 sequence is CASSVYGETQYF. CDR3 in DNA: TGTGCCAGCAGTGTTTATGGGGAGACCCAGTACTTC.